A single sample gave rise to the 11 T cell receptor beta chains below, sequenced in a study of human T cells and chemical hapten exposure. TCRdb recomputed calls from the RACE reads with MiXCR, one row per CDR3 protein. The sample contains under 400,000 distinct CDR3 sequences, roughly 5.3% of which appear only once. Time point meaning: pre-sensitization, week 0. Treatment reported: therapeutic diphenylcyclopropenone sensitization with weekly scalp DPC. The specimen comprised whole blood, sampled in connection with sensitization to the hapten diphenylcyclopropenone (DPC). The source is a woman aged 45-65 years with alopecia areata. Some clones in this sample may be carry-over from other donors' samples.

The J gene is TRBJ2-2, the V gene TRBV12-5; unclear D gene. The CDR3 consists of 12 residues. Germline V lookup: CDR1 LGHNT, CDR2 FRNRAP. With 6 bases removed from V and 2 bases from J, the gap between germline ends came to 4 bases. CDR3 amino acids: CASGGNTGELFF. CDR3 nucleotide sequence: TGTGCTAGTGGGGGAAACACCGGGGAGCTGTTTTTT.

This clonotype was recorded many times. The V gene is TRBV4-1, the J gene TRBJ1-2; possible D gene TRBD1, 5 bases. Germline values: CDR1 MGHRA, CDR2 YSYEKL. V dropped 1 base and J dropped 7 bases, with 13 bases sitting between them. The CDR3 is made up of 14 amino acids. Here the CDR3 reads CASSQGQGGRGYTF. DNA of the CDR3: TGCGCCAGCAGCCAAGGGCAGGGAGGACGTGGCTACACCTTC.

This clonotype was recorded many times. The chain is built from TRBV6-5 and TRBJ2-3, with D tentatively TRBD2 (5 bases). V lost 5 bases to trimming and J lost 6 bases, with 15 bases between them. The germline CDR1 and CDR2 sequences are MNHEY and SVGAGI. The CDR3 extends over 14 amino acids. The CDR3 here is CASSPFKSGDTQYF. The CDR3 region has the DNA TGTGCCAGCAGTCCCTTTAAGTCGGGGGATACGCAGTATTTT.

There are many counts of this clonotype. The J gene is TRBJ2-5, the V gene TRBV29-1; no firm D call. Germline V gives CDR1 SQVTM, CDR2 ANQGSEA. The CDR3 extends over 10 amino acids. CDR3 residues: CSGVTKTQYF. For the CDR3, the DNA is TGCAGTGGAGTAACGAAGACCCAGTACTTC.

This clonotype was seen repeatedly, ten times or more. The chain's CDR3 is CASSQGLGHQYF. In nucleotides, the CDR3 is TGTGCCAGCAGCCAAGGTTTGGGGCACCAGTACTTC. The rearrangement links TRBV4-2 to TRBJ2-7; a possible D gene is TRBD1 (5 bases). Germline assignment: CDR1 LGHNA and CDR2 YNFKEQ. The CDR3 extends over 12 amino acids. Trimming shortened V by 1 base and J by 10 bases, and 11 bases separated the two germline ends.

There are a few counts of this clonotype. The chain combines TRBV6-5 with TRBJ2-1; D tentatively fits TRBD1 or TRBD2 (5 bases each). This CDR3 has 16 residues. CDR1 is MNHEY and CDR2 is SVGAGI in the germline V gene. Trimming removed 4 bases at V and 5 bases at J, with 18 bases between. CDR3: CASSSRGGLGDNEQFF. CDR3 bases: TGTGCCAGCAGTTCCCGGGGCGGGCTAGGGGACAATGAGCAGTTCTTC.

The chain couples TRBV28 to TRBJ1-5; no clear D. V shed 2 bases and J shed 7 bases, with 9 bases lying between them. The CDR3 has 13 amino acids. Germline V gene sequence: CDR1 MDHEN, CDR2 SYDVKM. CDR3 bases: TGTGCCAGCAGTTTAATCCCCCGACAGCCCCAGCATTTT. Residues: CASSLIPRQPQHF.

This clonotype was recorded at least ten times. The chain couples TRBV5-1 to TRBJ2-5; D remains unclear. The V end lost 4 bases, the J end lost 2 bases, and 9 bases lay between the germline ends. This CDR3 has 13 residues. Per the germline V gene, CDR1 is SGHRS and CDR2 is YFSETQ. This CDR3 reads CASSDQLQETQYF. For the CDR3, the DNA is TGCGCCAGCAGCGACCAGCTACAAGAGACCCAGTACTTC.

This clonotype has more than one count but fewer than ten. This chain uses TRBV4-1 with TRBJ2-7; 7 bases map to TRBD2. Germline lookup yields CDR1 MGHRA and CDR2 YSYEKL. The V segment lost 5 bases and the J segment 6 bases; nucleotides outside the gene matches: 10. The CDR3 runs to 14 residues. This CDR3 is CASSEGPGRREQYF. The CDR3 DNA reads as TGCGCCAGCAGCGAGGGACCCGGGAGGCGCGAGCAGTACTTC.

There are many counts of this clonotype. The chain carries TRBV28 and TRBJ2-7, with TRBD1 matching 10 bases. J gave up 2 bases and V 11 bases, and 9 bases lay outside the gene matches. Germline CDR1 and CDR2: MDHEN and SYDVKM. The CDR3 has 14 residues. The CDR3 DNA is TGTGCCGTTACAACCGGGACAGGGGCCTACGAGCAGTACTTC. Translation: CAVTTGTGAYEQYF.

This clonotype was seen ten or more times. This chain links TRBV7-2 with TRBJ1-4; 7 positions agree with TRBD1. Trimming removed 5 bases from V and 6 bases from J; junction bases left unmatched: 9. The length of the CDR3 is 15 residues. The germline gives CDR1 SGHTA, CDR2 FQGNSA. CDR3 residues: CASSGTYRGDEKLFF. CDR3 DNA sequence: TGTGCCAGCAGCGGGACTTACAGGGGTGATGAAAAACTGTTTTTT. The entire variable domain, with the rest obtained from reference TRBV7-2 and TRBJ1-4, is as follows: GAGVSQSPSNKVTEKGKDVELRCDPISGHTALYWYRQSLGQGLEFLIYFQGNSAPDKSGLPSDRFSAERTGGSVSTLTIQRTQQEDSAVYLCASSGTYRGDEKLFFGSGTQLSVL.